This TCR beta chain originates from a study of cytomegalovirus exposure and HLA in healthy donors. About the research overall: The study's early data release held around 85 million unique TCRs from HLA-typed donors. Study conclusions and caveats: Earlier analysis looked at TCR beta V segments, and most were productive about 90% or about 30% of the time.

The PCR made use of 60 Vbeta and 13 Jbeta primers. Sequencing used immunoSEQ multiplex PCR; TCRdb keeps in-frame clones, though not all of them. Its clone listing holds some 120,000 clones. For this clone: No antigen is known for it.

Unmatched junction bases numbered 6, after V lost 2 bases and J lost 6 bases. From germline, CDR1 is SEHNR and CDR2 FQNEAQ (reference sequence). This CDR3 has 14 amino acids. Sample: PBMCs. The gene calls are TRBV7-9 and TRBJ1-1; 7 nucleotides match TRBD1. The clonotype was recovered from a man aged 30-40 years in good health and CMV-seronegative. The CDR3 nucleotides are TGTGCCAGCAGCTTATCGACAGGGTTACCTGAAGCTTTCTTT. Translated: CASSLSTGLPEAFF.